The present TCR beta chain was sequenced within a study of blood T cell repertoires in COVID-19. Generated by immunoSEQ multiplex PCR, the TCRdb table keeps only in-frame clones and is missing some. The table shows approximately 160,000 clones, with around 78% occurring only once. Categorization into cohorts depended on clinical history that participants reported. Recovery meant two consecutive negative NP/OP PCR tests, professional clearance, or resolved symptoms. The ends were cut back, 5 bases at V and 0 bases at J, with 22 bases in the middle. Per germline, CDR1 ENHRY and CDR2 SYGVKD. The CDR3 runs to 19 residues.

The chain uses TRBV10-3 and TRBJ2-2; possibly TRBD2 for D (5 bases). The material sequenced was PBMCs or T cells enriched from blood (not recorded which). This receptor was identified in a woman in her forties or fifties who had recovered from COVID-19. CDR3 protein: CAISRSLMISVPNTGELFF. CDR3 coding DNA: TGTGCCATCAGTAGAAGTTTGATGATTAGCGTACCGAACACCGGGGAGCTGTTTTTT.